This T cell receptor beta chain appears in the sequencing data of a study of T cells in Graves' hyperthyroidism and ophthalmopathy. Broader study findings: Also found in blood were most expanded thyroid clonotypes above 0.001. Patients with ophthalmopathy were separated from those with stable hyperthyroidism by a 13 V-J model.

RNA transcripts served as the template for amplifying TCR beta CDR3 regions. The primer set for the first-round RT-PCR of the TCR CDR3 was HTBI. TCRdb fed the multiplex PCR reads into MiXCR, producing one record per CDR3 protein. The sample has around 400,000 distinct CDR3 sequences, about 16% seen once. This clonotype has only a few counts. Its antigen is unidentified. V was clipped by 0 bases and J by 7 bases; unmatched bases: 6. The CDR3 extends over 16 amino acids. Germline V gene lookup returns CDR1 WSHSY and CDR2 SAAADI. The sequence was obtained from a woman aged 55-69 years with Graves' ophthalmopathy. The V call is TRBV10-2, the J call TRBJ2-1; 10 positions agree with TRBD2. Sequenced input: blood. For the CDR3, the DNA is TGCGCCAGCAGTGAGTCGCCTAGCGGGAGTCTAAATGAGCAGTTCTTC. This gives the protein CASSESPSGSLNEQFF.